This entry lists 22 T cell receptor beta chains sequenced from one sample in a study of blood T cell repertoires in COVID-19. Clones were sequenced by immunoSEQ multiplex PCR, and TCRdb holds only the in-frame ones, with some missing. The top ten hold 3.5% of the sample, which has about 140,000 clones, 80% seen once. Material: peripheral blood. The source is a man in his 70s who had recovered from COVID-19.

This chain links TRBV2 with TRBJ2-5; 16 bases map to TRBD2. V dropped 6 bases and J dropped 5; count of bases not matched to a gene: 9. The CDR3 contains 17 residues. Germline V gives CDR1 SNHLY, CDR2 FYNNEI. CDR3 residues: CASRIRGLAGGRETQYF. In nucleotides, the CDR3 is TGTGCCAGCAGGATACGGGGACTAGCGGGAGGGCGTGAGACCCAGTACTTC.

CDR3 coding DNA: TGCAGTGCTAGTGGAGGGACTGAAGCTTTCTTT. Translated: CSASGGTEAFF. The chain couples TRBV20-1 to TRBJ1-1; D unresolved. V lost 3 bases and J lost 5, with 7 bases in between. The CDR3 runs 11 residues. CDR1 is DFQATT, CDR2 SNEGSKA, per germline (reference sequence).

The chain combines TRBV10-1 with TRBJ2-4; D uncertain. V was clipped by 7 bases and J by 3 bases, with 10 bases between them. The CDR3 consists of 13 residues. Germline lookup yields CDR1 WNHNN and CDR2 SYGVQD (reference sequence). CDR3 sequence (DNA): TGCGCCAGCATTCAGTTCTGCAAAAACATTCAGTACTTC. It codes for CASIQFCKNIQYF.

This clone was counted a single time. This chain connects TRBV14 to TRBJ2-3; D ambiguous. The germline V gene encodes CDR1 SGHDN and CDR2 FVKESK. The V and J ends lost 1 base and 0 bases respectively, with 11 bases between them. The CDR3 has 16 residues. CDR3 in amino acids: CASSQGRLVSTDTQYF. CDR3 nucleotides: TGTGCCAGCAGCCAAGGGCGGTTGGTCAGCACAGATACGCAGTATTTT.

The V gene is TRBV6-1, the J gene TRBJ2-2; TRBD2 might be the D (6 bases). Trimming removed 3 bases at V and 6 bases at J, with 14 bases between. CDR1 and CDR2 from the germline V gene are MNHNS and SASEGT. The CDR3 runs 15 residues. The CDR3 loop is CASSEEITSPGELFF. The CDR3 nucleotides read TGTGCCAGCAGTGAGGAAATTACTAGCCCCGGGGAGCTGTTTTTT.

CDR3 nucleotide sequence: TGCAGTGCTAGAGCTAAAGATACGCAGTATTTT. Amino acid sequence: CSARAKDTQYF. The rearrangement joins TRBV20-1 to TRBJ2-3; D unresolved. Trimming took off 1 base at V and 5 bases at J, with 4 bases between the two ends. Germline CDR1 and CDR2: DFQATT and SNEGSKA (reference sequence). There are 11 residues in the CDR3.

This clone counts as medium-sized (0.01 to 0.1%). This sequence joins TRBV3-1 (or the pseudogene TRBV3-2) and TRBJ2-7; D call uncertain. This CDR3 has 13 amino acids. Deletions cut 3 bases from V and 2 bases from J, with 8 bases between. The germline V gene encodes CDR1 LGHDT and CDR2 YNNKEL (reference sequence). This CDR3 reads CASSQSNAYEQYF. The CDR3 nucleotides are TGTGCCAGCAGCCAGTCTAATGCCTACGAGCAGTACTTC.

The chain is built from TRBV10-3 and TRBJ2-1; 9 bases map to TRBD2. The CDR3 has 13 amino acids. With 11 bases clipped from V and 2 bases from J, the junction kept 4 bases outside the gene matches. Looked up from germline, CDR1 is ENHRY and CDR2 is SYGVKD. DNA for the CDR3: TGTGCCTCCCTAGCGGGAACCTACAATGAGCAGTTCTTC. Translating it yields CASLAGTYNEQFF.

The V gene is TRBV25-1, the J gene TRBJ1-1; D remains ambiguous. V shed 3 bases and J shed 3 bases, with 5 bases lying between them. The CDR3 consists of 12 residues. CDR1 is MGHDK and CDR2 is SYGVNS in the germline V gene. Here the CDR3 DNA reads TGTGCCAGCAGTGATTATTACACTGAAGCTTTCTTT. Amino acid sequence: CASSDYYTEAFF.

This clone was counted once. The chain joins TRBV19 to TRBJ2-3; 9 nucleotides align to TRBD2. Germline CDR1 is LNHDA and CDR2 is SQIVND (reference sequence). V shed 3 bases, J shed 7 bases, and the junction held 14 bases outside the gene matches. The CDR3 totals 17 residues. Written as DNA, the CDR3 is TGTGCCAGTAGTATCCGACTAGCGGAAATTCAAAGGAATACGCAGTATTTT. Amino acids: CASSIRLAEIQRNTQYF. The whole variable domain, remainder taken from reference TRBV19 and TRBJ2-3, is DGGITQSPKYLFRKEGQNVTLSCEQNLNHDAMYWYRQDPGQGLRLIYYSQIVNDFQKGDIAEGYSVSREKKESFPLTVTSAQKNPTAFYLCASSIRLAEIQRNTQYFGPGTRLTVL.

This clone has just one count. V and J are TRBV29-1 and TRBJ2-5; 8 bases are shared with TRBD2. The V gene end was trimmed by 4 bases and the J gene end by 7 bases; junction bases not matched to a gene: 8. This CDR3 contains 13 residues. Germline CDR1 reads SQVTM; CDR2 reads ANQGSEA. The CDR3 reads CSVAPGAGGTQYF. CDR3 coding DNA: TGCAGCGTTGCCCCAGGGGCGGGAGGGACCCAGTACTTC.

The rearrangement joins TRBV28 to TRBJ1-6; TRBD1 is a possible D gene (6 bases). This CDR3 has 15 amino acids. Germline V CDR1 and CDR2: MDHEN, SYDVKM. Trimming shortened V by 1 base and J by 5 bases, and 9 bases separated the two germline ends. CDR3 in DNA: TGTGCCAGCAGTTTATTTCGGACAGATAATTCACCCCTCCACTTT. Translated: CASSLFRTDNSPLHF.

This chain links TRBV7-9 with TRBJ1-2, with 10 bases fitting TRBD1. V was clipped by 5 bases and J by 3 bases; unmatched bases: 3. The CDR3 spans 14 residues. Germline CDR1 reads SEHNR; CDR2 reads FQNEAQ (reference sequence). The CDR3 sequence: CASSGTGDDYGYTF. The CDR3 DNA sequence: TGTGCCAGCAGCGGGACAGGGGATGACTATGGCTACACCTTC.

The chain links TRBV2 to TRBJ2-3, with D tentatively TRBD2 (5 bases). The CDR3 covers 14 residues. The germline V gene has CDR1 SNHLY and CDR2 FYNNEI. V lost 7 bases and J lost 5, with 16 bases in between. For the CDR3, the DNA is TGTGCCAGCAACACCCGGGCGAGGGTAGATACGCAGTATTTT. Translating it yields CASNTRARVDTQYF. Full variable domain (remainder filled in from reference TRBV2 and TRBJ2-3): EPEVTQTPSHQVTQMGQEVILRCVPISNHLYFYWYRQILGQKVEFLVSFYNNEISEKSEIFDDQFSVERPDGSNFTLKIRSTKLEDSAMYFCASNTRARVDTQYFGPGTRLTVL.

This clone was seen just once. The rearrangement uses TRBV10-3 and TRBJ1-4; 9 bases fit TRBD1. V was clipped by 10 bases and J by 4 bases; unmatched bases: 4. CDR1 and CDR2 (germline): ENHRY, SYGVKD. CDR3 length: 13 amino acids. The CDR3, as DNA: TGTGCCACCTCGGACAGGGGTAATGAAAAACTGTTTTTT. Protein: CATSDRGNEKLFF.

The chain joins TRBV11-2 to TRBJ2-7; a weak D match, TRBD2 (6 bases). Per the germline V gene, CDR1 is SGHAT and CDR2 is FQNNGV. V lost 5 bases and J lost 1, with 15 bases in between. This CDR3 has 15 amino acids. This CDR3 reads CASSLTGTPSYEQYF. The CDR3 bases are TGTGCCAGCAGCCTTACCGGGACTCCGTCCTACGAGCAGTACTTC.

The DNA of the CDR3 is TGTGCCAGCAGTTTAGGAAATAGCGGGAGGGGCGCGGTGTGGACCCAGTACTTC. Translated: CASSLGNSGRGAVWTQYF. The chain is built from TRBV27 and TRBJ2-5, with 11 bases that match TRBD2. From germline, CDR1 is MNHEY and CDR2 SMNVEV (reference sequence). The CDR3 loop spans 18 amino acids. The trim removed 2 bases at V and 7 bases at J, leaving 15 bases unmatched.

The CDR3 sequence: CASSPQGGQVNQPQHF. CDR3 coding DNA: TGTGCCAGCAGCCCTCAGGGGGGACAGGTTAATCAGCCCCAGCATTTT. The chain couples TRBV21-1 to TRBJ1-5; the table names TRBD1, a call not compared with the DNA. TRBV21-1 is a documented pseudogene. This CDR3 is built from 16 residues.

The chain uses TRBV18 and TRBJ1-3; 7 bases align to TRBD1. V shed 3 bases, J shed 4 bases, and the junction held 3 bases outside the gene matches. The CDR3 covers 14 residues. The germline gives CDR1 KGHSH, CDR2 LQKENI. The CDR3 here is CASSPTGLGNTIYF. CDR3 DNA: TGTGCCAGCTCACCGACAGGGCTCGGAAACACCATATATTTT.

V is TRBV7-8 and J is TRBJ2-3; tentative D call: TRBD2 (5 bases). Germline loops: CDR1 SGHVS, CDR2 FQNEAQ. Trimming pared 2 bases from V and 2 bases from J, leaving 11 bases between. This CDR3 comprises 15 residues. The CDR3 coding sequence is TGTGCCAGCAGCTTACAAGCGGCTAACACAGATACGCAGTATTTT. This sequence encodes CASSLQAANTDTQYF.

This clone was counted a single time. The same CDR3 also results from other DNA sequences found in this sample. This chain joins TRBV7-2 and TRBJ2-1, with 7 bases matching TRBD2. Germline lookup yields CDR1 SGHTA and CDR2 FQGNSA. The CDR3 loop spans 15 amino acids. After removal of 5 bases from V and 0 bases from J, the junction contained 4 bases not matched to a gene. CDR3 loop: CASSPASGSYNEQFF. CDR3 in DNA: TGTGCCAGCAGCCCCGCTAGCGGCTCCTACAATGAGCAGTTCTTC.

The chain is built from TRBV15 and TRBJ2-7; D might be TRBD1 (6 bases). The CDR3 sequence is 15 residues long. With 5 bases removed from V and 2 bases from J, the gap between germline ends came to 16 bases. Germline lookup yields CDR1 LNHNV and CDR2 YYDKDF (reference sequence). The CDR3 DNA reads as TGTGCCACCAGCTTCGGGGACATCTTCACCTACGAGCAGTACTTC. It specifies CATSFGDIFTYEQYF.